The present T cell receptor beta chain was sequenced within a study of blood T cell repertoires in COVID-19. Across the whole study: Sites in the United States, Italy and Spain provided acute and convalescent COVID-19 samples.

The CDR3 is 14 amino acids. Losses at the gene ends were 0 bases for V and 11 bases for J; bases not matched to a gene: 7. Germline assignment: CDR1 LGHDT and CDR2 YNNKEL (reference sequence). In the original workflow: The assay estimated nucleated cells by amplifying reference gene primers. Assay used: immunoSEQ multiplex PCR; TCRdb lists only in-frame clones, some missing. That table gives V, J and clone size, and the DNA gave D and trimming. This sample has roughly 250,000 clones; roughly 82% occur once, and the top ten carry roughly 4.6%. Sequenced: peripheral blood. The chain is built from TRBV3-1 (or the pseudogene TRBV3-2) and TRBJ1-1; TRBD1 agrees at 9 bases. The TCR sequence derives from a woman older than 75 with active or convalescent COVID-19. The CDR3 loop reads CASSQEGTGSGAFF. CDR3 coding DNA: TGTGCCAGCAGCCAAGAAGGGACAGGGAGTGGGGCTTTCTTT.